These 20 T cell receptor beta chains were all obtained from the same sample, sequenced in a study of T cell responses to AZD1222 COVID-19 vaccine. Only in-frame clones appear in the TCRdb table, and some are missing; sequencing was by immunoSEQ multiplex PCR. The table records approximately 70,000 clones, 88% of them present only once. Source: peripheral blood, taken 28 days after the second dose of the MenACWY control vaccine. The receptors were gathered from an adult who received the MenACWY meningococcal vaccine as a control.

V gene TRBV2 combines with J gene TRBJ1-1; D gene unclear. Trimming removed 2 bases from V and 0 bases from J, with 13 bases in between. The CDR3 consists of 16 residues. In germline, CDR1 is SNHLY, CDR2 FYNNEI. The CDR3 DNA is TGTGCCAGCAGTGAACCCCGAGGAGGGTTGAACACTGAAGCTTTCTTT. This codes for CASSEPRGGLNTEAFF.

The chain has TRBV25-1 and TRBJ2-7; 7 bases align to TRBD1. Looked up from germline, CDR1 is MGHDK and CDR2 is SYGVNS. The CDR3 covers 13 residues. The V gene end was trimmed by 6 bases and the J gene end by 3 bases; junction bases not matched to a gene: 5. In DNA, the CDR3 is TGTGCCAGCAGCGGACAGGAGAACTACGAGCAGTACTTC. Protein sequence: CASSGQENYEQYF.

The chain couples TRBV2 to TRBJ1-1; 7 nucleotides match TRBD1. Germline V gene data show CDR1 as SNHLY and CDR2 as FYNNEI. J was trimmed by 8 bases and V by 4 bases; bases with no gene match: 4. This CDR3 has 12 amino acids. CDR3 in DNA: TGTGCCAGCAGTGGGACAGGAAAAGAAGCTTTCTTT. It encodes CASSGTGKEAFF.

This clone has only a few counts. This chain uses TRBV6-5 with TRBJ1-5; D unresolved. The CDR3 spans 14 residues. V lost 6 bases to trimming and J lost 5 bases, with 14 bases between them. The V gene's germline CDR1 is MNHEY and CDR2 SVGAGI. Here the CDR3 reads CASSPRKPDQPQHF. In DNA, the CDR3 is TGTGCCAGCAGCCCCCGTAAGCCTGATCAGCCCCAGCATTTT.

The rearrangement uses TRBV11-3 and TRBJ2-3; tentatively, D is TRBD2 (7 bases). With 4 bases removed from V and 0 bases from J, the gap between germline ends came to 14 bases. CDR3 length: 16 amino acids. Germline-derived CDR1 and CDR2 are SGHNT and YENEEA. Written as DNA, the CDR3 is TGTGCCAGCAGCTCCCACCGGGGGGCCAGCACAGATACGCAGTATTTT. Amino acids: CASSSHRGASTDTQYF.

Notes on this clone: The same CDR3 also results from other DNA sequences found in this sample. The chain combines TRBV19 with TRBJ2-3; the D is unclear. The V end was cut by 4 bases, the J end by 2 bases, with 4 bases between. Germline CDR1 and CDR2: LNHDA and SQIVND (reference sequence). CDR3 length equals 12 residues. This CDR3 is CASSTYTDTQYF. The CDR3 coding sequence is TGTGCCAGTAGTACTTACACAGATACGCAGTATTTT.

This chain joins TRBV30 and TRBJ1-1; tentative D call: TRBD1 (5 bases). Germline values: CDR1 GTSNPN, CDR2 SVGIG (reference sequence). The CDR3 consists of 13 residues. The ends were cut back, 4 bases at V and 2 bases at J, with 11 bases in the middle. Here the CDR3 DNA reads TGTGCCTGGATGGGGCCGCATAACACTGAAGCTTTCTTT. Translated: CAWMGPHNTEAFF.

The chain links TRBV24-1 to TRBJ1-2; 8 bases map to TRBD1. This CDR3 is built from 14 residues. Trimming removed 4 bases from V and 11 bases from J; junction bases left unmatched: 11. Germline V lookup: CDR1 KGHDR, CDR2 SFDVKD. This CDR3 reads CATSDTTDRGEYTF. CDR3 sequence (DNA): TGTGCCACCAGTGACACTACCGACAGGGGAGAATACACCTTC.

The chain recombines TRBV15 with TRBJ1-3; D unresolved. V was shortened by 8 bases and J by 0 bases, with 14 bases between the two germline ends. The CDR3 consists of 15 residues. CDR1 is LNHNV, CDR2 YYDKDF, per germline (reference sequence). The CDR3 sequence: CATQLDVLSGNTIYF. Here the CDR3 DNA reads TGTGCCACCCAACTGGACGTACTCTCTGGAAACACCATATATTTT.

Of note for this clone: The same CDR3 arises from other DNA sequences in this sample as well. The chain carries TRBV4-3 and TRBJ1-1, with D perhaps matching TRBD1 (5 bases). Trimming left V 0 bases short and J 1 base short, with 15 bases between. Germline CDR1 LGHNA, CDR2 YSLEER. The length of the CDR3 is 17 residues. CDR3 bases: TGCGCCAGCAGCCAAGATCGCCCGACCGGGGGGAACACTGAAGCTTTCTTT. Protein: CASSQDRPTGGNTEAFF.

The chain combines TRBV16 with TRBJ1-2, with TRBD1 matching 9 bases. V gave up 0 bases and J gave up 6 bases; unmatched junction bases: 2. The CDR3 covers 14 residues. Germline V gene data show CDR1 as KGHSY and CDR2 as FQNENV. The CDR3 spells CASSQSRDRDGYTF. In DNA form, the CDR3 reads TGTGCCAGCAGCCAATCAAGGGACAGGGATGGCTACACCTTC.

The J gene is TRBJ2-2, the V gene TRBV9; TRBD1 matches 10 bases. CDR3 length: 18 amino acids. Looked up from germline, CDR1 is SGDLS and CDR2 is YYNGEE. V trimming: 4 bases; J trimming: 1 base; junction bases outside the gene matches: 10. Here the CDR3 DNA reads TGTGCCAGCAGCTATACCTCCGGGACAGGGGTGAACACCGGGGAGCTGTTTTTT. Translated, it gives CASSYTSGTGVNTGELFF.

V and J are TRBV5-6 and TRBJ1-1; a possible D gene is TRBD1 (5 bases). CDR1 is SGHDT and CDR2 is YYEEEE in the germline V gene. V was cut by 6 bases and J by 1 base, with 10 bases left in between. This CDR3 region has 13 residues. The CDR3 sequence is CASTPGGNTEAFF. CDR3 coding DNA: TGTGCCAGCACCCCGGGGGGGAACACTGAAGCTTTCTTT.

J is TRBJ1-1 and V is TRBV7-2; D might be TRBD1 (5 bases). The CDR3 is made up of 15 amino acids. V was trimmed by 5 bases and J by 1 base, leaving 14 bases between them. Per germline, CDR1 SGHTA and CDR2 FQGNSA. CDR3 sequence reads: CASSRRSGTNTEAFF. For the CDR3, the DNA is TGTGCCAGCAGCCGGCGTTCAGGGACGAACACTGAAGCTTTCTTT.

The chain recombines TRBV10-3 with TRBJ2-5; 8 nucleotides agree with TRBD1. The germline CDR1 and CDR2 sequences are ENHRY and SYGVKD. Trimming removed 10 bases from V and 4 bases from J; junction bases left unmatched: 11. The CDR3 runs to 14 residues. For the CDR3, the DNA is TGTGCCACCAACGGACAGGGTGGGGGAGAGACCCAGTACTTC. Translation gives CATNGQGGGETQYF.

This clone has just one count. One junction end does not reproduce the germline sequence, and a read error may be involved. V gene TRBV5-1 combines with J gene TRBJ1-2; D call uncertain. Germline CDR1 is SGHRS and CDR2 is YFSETQ. The CDR3 totals 15 residues. The CDR3 DNA follows: TGCGCCAGCAGCCCTGGTTCAGGAATGAACTATGGCTGCACCTTC. Translated: CASSPGSGMNYGCTF.

This chain joins TRBV6-2 or TRBV6-3 and TRBJ1-1, with a tentative D call TRBD1 (5 bases). The CDR3 has 14 amino acids. Per germline, CDR1 MNHEY and CDR2 SVGEGT. Trimming cost V 3 bases and J 1 base, with 9 bases left between them. CDR3 in amino acids: CASSYAGGNTEAFF. CDR3 coding DNA: TGTGCCAGCAGTTATGCGGGGGGGAACACTGAAGCTTTCTTT.

The chain is built from TRBV19 and TRBJ1-1; 8 positions agree with TRBD1. Germline V gives CDR1 LNHDA, CDR2 SQIVND (reference sequence). With 1 base clipped from V and 0 bases from J, the junction kept 13 bases outside the gene matches. The CDR3 is made up of 19 amino acids. The CDR3 DNA follows: TGTGCCAGTAGTATAGGGACAGGGAGCCCAGTGGGGGTGAACACTGAAGCTTTCTTT. It encodes CASSIGTGSPVGVNTEAFF.

This chain links TRBV28 with TRBJ2-3; TRBD1 aligns across 7 bases. CDR1 and CDR2 (germline): MDHEN, SYDVKM. CDR3 size: 14 residues. The ends lost 7 bases at V and 0 bases at J; junction bases unmatched: 4. The CDR3 coding sequence is TGTGCCAGCACGCGACAGGGAAGCACAGATACGCAGTATTTT. The encoded protein is CASTRQGSTDTQYF.

This chain joins TRBV18 and TRBJ1-4; weak D call: TRBD1 (6 bases). Germline V CDR1 and CDR2: KGHSH, LQKENI. Deletions cut 3 bases from V and 6 bases from J, with 11 bases between. The length of the CDR3 is 14 residues. The CDR3 region has the DNA TGTGCCAGCTCACCCAGGGGTTCGGATGAAAAACTGTTTTTT. This codes for CASSPRGSDEKLFF.